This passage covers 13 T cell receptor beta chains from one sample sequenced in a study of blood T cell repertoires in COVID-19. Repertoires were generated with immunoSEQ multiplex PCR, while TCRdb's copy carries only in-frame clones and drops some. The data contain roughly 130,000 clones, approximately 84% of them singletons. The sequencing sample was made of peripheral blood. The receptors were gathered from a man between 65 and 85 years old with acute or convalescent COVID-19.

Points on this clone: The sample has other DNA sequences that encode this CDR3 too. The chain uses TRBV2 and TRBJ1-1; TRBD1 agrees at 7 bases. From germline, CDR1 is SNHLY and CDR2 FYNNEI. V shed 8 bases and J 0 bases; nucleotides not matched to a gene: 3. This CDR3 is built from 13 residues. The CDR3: CASGGQMNTEAFF. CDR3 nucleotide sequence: TGTGCCAGCGGGGGACAGATGAACACTGAAGCTTTCTTT. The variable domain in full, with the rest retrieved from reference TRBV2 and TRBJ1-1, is EPEVTQTPSHQVTQMGQEVILRCVPISNHLYFYWYRQILGQKVEFLVSFYNNEISEKSEIFDDQFSVERPDGSNFTLKIRSTKLEDSAMYFCASGGQMNTEAFFGQGTRLTVV.

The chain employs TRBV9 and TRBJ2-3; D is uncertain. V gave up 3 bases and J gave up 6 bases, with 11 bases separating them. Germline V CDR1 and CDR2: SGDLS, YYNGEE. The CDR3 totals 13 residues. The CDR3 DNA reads TGTGCCAGCAGCGCCCTCCAGTTGGATACGCAGTATTTT. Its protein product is CASSALQLDTQYF.

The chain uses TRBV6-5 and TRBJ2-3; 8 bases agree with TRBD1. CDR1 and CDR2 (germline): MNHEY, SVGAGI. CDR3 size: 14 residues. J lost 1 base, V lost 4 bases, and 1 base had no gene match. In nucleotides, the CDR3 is TGTGCCAGCAGTTGGGGACAGGGCACAGATACGCAGTATTTT. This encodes CASSWGQGTDTQYF.

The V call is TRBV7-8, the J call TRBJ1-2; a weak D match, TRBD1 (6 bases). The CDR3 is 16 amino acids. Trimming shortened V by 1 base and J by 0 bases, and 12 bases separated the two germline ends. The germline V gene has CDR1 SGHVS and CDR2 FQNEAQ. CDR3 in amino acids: CASSLDRVASNYGYTF. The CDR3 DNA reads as TGTGCCAGCAGCTTAGACAGGGTAGCCTCTAACTATGGCTACACCTTC.

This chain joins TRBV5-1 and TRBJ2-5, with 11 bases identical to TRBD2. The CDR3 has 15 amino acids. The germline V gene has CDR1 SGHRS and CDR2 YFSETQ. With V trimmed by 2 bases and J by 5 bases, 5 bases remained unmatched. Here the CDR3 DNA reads TGCGCCAGCAGCTTTCGTAGCGGGGGGGCTGAGACCCAGTACTTC. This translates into CASSFRSGGAETQYF.

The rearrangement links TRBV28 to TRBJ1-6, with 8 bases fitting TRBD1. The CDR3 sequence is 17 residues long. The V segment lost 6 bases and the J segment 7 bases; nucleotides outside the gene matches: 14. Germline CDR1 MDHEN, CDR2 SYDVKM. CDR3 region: CASSRASTGVGNSPLHF. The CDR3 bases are TGTGCCAGCAGCCGCGCGTCGACAGGGGTGGGCAATTCACCCCTCCACTTT.

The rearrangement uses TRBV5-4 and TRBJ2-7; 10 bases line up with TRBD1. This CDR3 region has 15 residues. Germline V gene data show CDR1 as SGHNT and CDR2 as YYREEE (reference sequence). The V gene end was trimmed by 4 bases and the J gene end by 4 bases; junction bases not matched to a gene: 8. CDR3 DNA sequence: TGTGCCAGCAGCCTACCGGGACAGGGGCGGTACGAGCAGTACTTC. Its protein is CASSLPGQGRYEQYF.

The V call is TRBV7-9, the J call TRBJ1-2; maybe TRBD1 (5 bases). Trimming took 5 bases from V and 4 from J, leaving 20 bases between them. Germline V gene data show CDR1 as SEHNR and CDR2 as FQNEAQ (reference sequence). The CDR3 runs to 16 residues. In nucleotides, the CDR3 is TGTGCCAGCAGCCCCGGGGGTGGCGGGGCGCGCTATGGCTACACCTTC. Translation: CASSPGGGGARYGYTF.

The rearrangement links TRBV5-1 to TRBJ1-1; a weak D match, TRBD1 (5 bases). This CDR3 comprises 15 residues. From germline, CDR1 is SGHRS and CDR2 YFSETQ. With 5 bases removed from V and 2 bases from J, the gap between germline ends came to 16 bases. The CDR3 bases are TGCGCCAGCAGTCCTCACTGGGGGGGAAACACTGAAGCTTTCTTT. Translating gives CASSPHWGGNTEAFF.

CDR3: CASSVGREGYTF. The CDR3 nucleotides read TGTGCCAGCAGCGTGGGAAGGGAGGGCTACACCTTC. The rearrangement joins TRBV9 to TRBJ1-2, with unresolved D. The CDR3 runs 12 residues. Germline V gene sequence: CDR1 SGDLS, CDR2 YYNGEE. Trimming removed 2 bases from V and 8 bases from J, with 10 bases in between.

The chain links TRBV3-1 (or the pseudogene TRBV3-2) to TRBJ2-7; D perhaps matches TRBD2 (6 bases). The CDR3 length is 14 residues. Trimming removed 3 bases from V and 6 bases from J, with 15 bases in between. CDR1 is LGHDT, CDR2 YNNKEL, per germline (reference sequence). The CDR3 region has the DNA TGTGCCAGCAGCCACTTGGGGGGACCGGCCGAGCAGTACTTC. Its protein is CASSHLGGPAEQYF.

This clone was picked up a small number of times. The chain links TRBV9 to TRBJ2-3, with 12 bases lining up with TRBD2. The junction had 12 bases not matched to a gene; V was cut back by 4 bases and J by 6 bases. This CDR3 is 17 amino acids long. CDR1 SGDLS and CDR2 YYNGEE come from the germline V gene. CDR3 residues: CASSFSSGGASKDTQYF. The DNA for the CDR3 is TGTGCCAGCAGCTTTTCTAGCGGGGGGGCTAGCAAGGATACGCAGTATTTT.

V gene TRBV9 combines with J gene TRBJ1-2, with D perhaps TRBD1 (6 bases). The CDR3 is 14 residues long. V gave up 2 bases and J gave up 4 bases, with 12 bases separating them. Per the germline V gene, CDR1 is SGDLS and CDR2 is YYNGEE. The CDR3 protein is CASSVGRGSYGYTF. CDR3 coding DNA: TGTGCCAGCAGCGTCGGAAGGGGGAGCTATGGCTACACCTTC.